These 24 T cell receptor beta chains were sequenced from one sample in a study of spatial heterogeneity in lung cancer. Regarding time point: sample taken at primary tumor resection. One entry per CDR3 protein, called by TCRdb with MiXCR from the 5' RACE reads. The sample records 20,000 to 25,000 distinct CDR3 sequences, 6% to 7.5% being singletons. The specimen comprised PBMCs, sampled at surgery. The receptor set was obtained from a male donor with early-stage non-small cell lung cancer.

V is TRBV7-9 and J is TRBJ1-1; no clear D. The CDR3 is 16 amino acids. With 5 bases removed from V and 1 base from J, the gap between germline ends came to 17 bases. Germline V lookup: CDR1 SEHNR, CDR2 FQNEAQ (reference sequence). DNA for the CDR3: TGTGCCAGCAGCCGCCAAACTCCGGACGGGAACACTGAAGCTTTCTTT. This encodes CASSRQTPDGNTEAFF.

This clonotype showed up just a few times. The chain has TRBV21-1 and TRBJ2-7; the D segment call TRBD1 is taken from the table without a DNA check. TRBV21-1 is a documented pseudogene. The CDR3 runs 14 residues. CDR3 sequence reads: CASSMGQPSYEQYF. CDR3 DNA sequence: TGTGCCAGCAGCATGGGACAGCCATCCTACGAGCAGTACTTC.

This clonotype occurred many times. CDR3 DNA sequence: TGTGCCATCAGTGAGCAGGTCCCTAGCAATCAGCCCCAGCATTTT. It is translated as CAISEQVPSNQPQHF. The genes are TRBV10-3 and TRBJ1-5; D is undetermined. CDR1 is ENHRY, CDR2 SYGVKD, per germline. This CDR3 spans 15 amino acids. V was clipped by 2 bases and J by 0 bases, with 8 bases between them.

At least ten counts were recorded for this clonotype. The gene calls are TRBV25-1 and TRBJ2-1, with D possibly being TRBD2 (5 bases). Trimming pared 2 bases from V and 3 bases from J, leaving 14 bases between. The CDR3 sequence is 16 residues long. Germline V gives CDR1 MGHDK, CDR2 SYGVNS. In nucleotides, the CDR3 is TGTGCCAGCAGTGAAAGGGAGCGATTAGGCTACAATGAGCAGTTCTTC. Translating gives CASSERERLGYNEQFF.

This clonotype is classed as medium-sized (0.01 to 0.1%). The chain carries TRBV29-1 and TRBJ2-6; D unresolved. In germline, CDR1 is SQVTM, CDR2 ANQGSEA. The CDR3 extends over 13 amino acids. The ends were cut back, 4 bases at V and 2 bases at J, with 6 bases in the middle. The chain's CDR3 is CSVASTGANVLTF. The CDR3 region has the DNA TGCAGCGTTGCGTCAACTGGGGCCAACGTCCTGACTTTC.

This clonotype came up many times. CDR3 protein: CATSDFRRRVGYNEQFF. DNA for the CDR3: TGTGCCACCAGTGATTTTCGGCGGAGGGTGGGATACAATGAGCAGTTCTTC. V is TRBV24-1 and J is TRBJ2-1; D may be TRBD2 (6 bases). CDR3 length: 17 amino acids. CDR1 and CDR2 from the germline V gene are KGHDR and SFDVKD. V gave up 1 base and J gave up 4 bases, with 16 bases separating them.

This clonotype was seen at least ten times. V usage is TRBV27 and J usage is TRBJ1-2, with D tentatively TRBD1 (5 bases). Germline CDR1 MNHEY, CDR2 SMNVEV (reference sequence). The CDR3 length is 15 residues. The ends were cut back, 10 bases at V and 3 bases at J, with 21 bases in the middle. The CDR3 loop is CAILITGPRDYGYTF. DNA for the CDR3: TGTGCCATCCTAATTACAGGCCCCCGGGACTATGGCTACACCTTC.

This clonotype was seen at least ten times. The chain links TRBV7-3 to TRBJ1-3; no clear D. The CDR3 consists of 13 residues. Per germline, CDR1 SGHTA and CDR2 FQGTGA. V was shortened by 5 bases and J by 5 bases, with 10 bases between the two germline ends. The CDR3 region is CASSDDGRNTIYF. The CDR3 nucleotides read TGTGCCAGCAGCGATGACGGAAGAAACACCATATATTTT.

V usage is TRBV20-1 and J usage is TRBJ2-1; maybe TRBD2 (7 bases). CDR1 and CDR2 from the germline V gene are DFQATT and SNEGSKA (reference sequence). CDR3 length: 13 residues. The CDR3 DNA sequence: TGCTCTTCCCTGACTAGCCGAGGGGGGGAGCAGTTCTTC. Encoded protein: CSSLTSRGGEQFF.

This clonotype was picked up many times. The chain recombines TRBV5-1 with TRBJ1-1; D may be TRBD1 (6 bases). The CDR3 consists of 14 residues. Trimming removed 6 bases at V and 1 base at J, with 13 bases between. Germline CDR1 SGHRS, CDR2 YFSETQ. The CDR3 spells CASTPAGQNTEAFF. CDR3 DNA: TGCGCCAGCACCCCGGCGGGACAGAACACTGAAGCTTTCTTT.

The chain links TRBV21-1 to TRBJ1-6; the D call in the table, TRBD1, was not verified against the DNA. TRBV21-1 is deemed a pseudogene. The CDR3 has 16 residues. DNA for the CDR3: TGTGCCAGCAGCAACCGTACGGCAGGGGGGCATTCACCCCTCCACTTT. It translates to CASSNRTAGGHSPLHF.

This clonotype came up a few times. The chain couples TRBV20-1 to TRBJ2-4; D ambiguous. CDR3 size: 15 residues. Per the germline V gene, CDR1 is DFQATT and CDR2 is SNEGSKA (reference sequence). The V and J ends lost 5 bases and 0 bases respectively, with 14 bases between them. This CDR3 reads CSASELTGAKNIQYF. Written as DNA, the CDR3 is TGCAGTGCTTCAGAGTTAACGGGAGCCAAAAACATTCAGTACTTC.

This clonotype was counted ten times or more. This rearrangement joins TRBV30 to TRBJ1-1; possibly TRBD1 for D (5 bases). Trimming stripped 2 bases from V and 2 bases from J, with 12 bases between. This CDR3 contains 14 residues. Germline values: CDR1 GTSNPN, CDR2 SVGIG (reference sequence). CDR3 nucleotides: TGTGCCTGGAGTAAGGGACGTGCCAACACTGAAGCTTTCTTT. Translated, it gives CAWSKGRANTEAFF.

This clonotype has at least ten counts. The rearrangement links TRBV14 to TRBJ1-2; no clear D gene. Per germline, CDR1 SGHDN and CDR2 FVKESK. This CDR3 is built from 14 residues. The V and J ends lost 0 bases and 5 bases respectively, with 10 bases between them. The CDR3 DNA is TGTGCCAGCAGCCAAGAAGGGCCAGTGTATGGCTACACCTTC. Protein product: CASSQEGPVYGYTF.

The V call is TRBV2, the J call TRBJ2-7; D is undetermined. The germline V gene encodes CDR1 SNHLY and CDR2 FYNNEI. The CDR3 has 13 amino acids. Trimming stripped 7 bases from V and 0 bases from J, with 10 bases between. CDR3 in amino acids: CASTILVSYEQYF. In DNA, the CDR3 is TGTGCCAGCACTATCTTGGTCTCCTACGAGCAGTACTTC.

This clonotype appeared many times. The chain couples TRBV14 to TRBJ2-5; D gene uncertain. CDR1 and CDR2 from the germline V gene are SGHDN and FVKESK. This CDR3 has 13 residues. The V end was cut by 0 bases, the J end by 5 bases, with 7 bases between. The CDR3 nucleotides read TGTGCCAGCAGCCAAGAGGTGGGCGAGACCCAGTACTTC. Its protein product is CASSQEVGETQYF.

This clonotype was seen only a few times. The chain couples TRBV7-9 to TRBJ2-1; D is unclear. CDR3 length equals 13 residues. Germline V CDR1 and CDR2: SEHNR, FQNEAQ (reference sequence). The V gene lost 0 bases and the J gene lost 8 bases, with 8 bases spanning the gap. The CDR3 coding sequence is TGTGCCAGCAGCTTAGCCGGTAGTGATGAGCAGTTCTTC. Translating gives CASSLAGSDEQFF. The whole variable domain, filled in from reference TRBV7-9 and TRBJ2-1, reads DTGVSQNPRHKITKRGQNVTFRCDPISEHNRLYWYRQTLGQGPEFLTYFQNEAQLEKSRLLSDRFSAERPKGSFSTLEIQRTEQGDSAMYLCASSLAGSDEQFFGPGTRLTVL.

This clonotype was seen ten or more times. The chain recombines TRBV11-1 with TRBJ2-5; 8 bases agree with TRBD1. Trimming at V came to 5 bases and at J to 0 bases, leaving 5 bases not matched to a gene. This CDR3 comprises 15 residues. Germline V gene lookup returns CDR1 SGHAT and CDR2 FQDESV (reference sequence). The CDR3 protein is CASSHRGAYQETQYF. CDR3 in DNA: TGTGCCAGCAGCCACAGGGGGGCGTACCAAGAGACCCAGTACTTC.

This clonotype was recorded many times. CDR3 loop: CSARGDSRDTQYF. Here the CDR3 DNA reads TGCAGTGCTAGAGGCGACTCCCGGGATACGCAGTATTTT. The chain combines TRBV20-1 with TRBJ2-3, with unresolved D. The length of the CDR3 is 13 residues. Germline CDR1 is DFQATT and CDR2 is SNEGSKA (reference sequence). Trimming removed 1 base at V and 6 bases at J, with 11 bases between.

This clonotype was observed at least ten times. The chain links TRBV7-9 to TRBJ2-7; D unclear. V gave up 4 bases and J gave up 6 bases, with 10 bases separating them. The germline V gene has CDR1 SEHNR and CDR2 FQNEAQ (reference sequence). The CDR3 contains 12 residues. DNA for the CDR3: TGTGCCAGCAGCTCGTCTACCCTCGAGCAGTACTTC. The encoded protein is CASSSSTLEQYF.

This clonotype occurred many times. This sequence joins TRBV5-1 and TRBJ1-3; no reliable D call. The length of the CDR3 is 15 residues. The V and J ends lost 1 base and 0 bases respectively, with 8 bases between them. Germline CDR1 and CDR2: SGHRS and YFSETQ. DNA for the CDR3: TGCGCCAGCAGCTTGCAAGGCAGCTCTGGAAACACCATATATTTT. This codes for CASSLQGSSGNTIYF.

J is TRBJ2-3 and V is TRBV4-3; D perhaps matches TRBD2 (5 bases). The CDR3 length is 14 residues. Trimming shortened V by 3 bases and J by 3 bases, and 10 bases separated the two germline ends. Germline V gene data show CDR1 as LGHNA and CDR2 as YSLEER. The CDR3 region has the DNA TGCGCCAGCAGCCAGTCGGACTCGACAGATACGCAGTATTTT. The encoded protein is CASSQSDSTDTQYF.

This clonotype is medium-sized (0.01 to 0.1%). The rearrangement uses TRBV11-2 and TRBJ1-2; D remains unclear. There are 14 residues in the CDR3. Germline assignment: CDR1 SGHAT and CDR2 FQNNGV. The V end was cut by 0 bases, the J end by 4 bases, with 9 bases between. CDR3 nucleotides: TGTGCCAGCAGCTTAGAGGTGGCGGTCTATGGCTACACCTTC. Residues: CASSLEVAVYGYTF.

This clonotype was detected ten times or more. This rearrangement joins TRBV11-1 to TRBJ1-1; D is uncertain. CDR3 length equals 13 residues. With 5 bases removed from V and 5 bases from J, the gap between germline ends came to 12 bases. CDR1 SGHAT and CDR2 FQDESV come from the germline V gene (reference sequence). For the CDR3, the DNA is TGTGCCAGCAGCAAACGTCGGGGAACTGAAGCTTTCTTT. The encoded protein is CASSKRRGTEAFF.